This paragraph reports one TCR beta chain. These data come from a study of blood T cell repertoires in COVID-19. The CDR3 is 16 residues long. The V segment lost 0 bases and the J segment 3 bases; nucleotides outside the gene matches: 5. CDR1 is SGHRS, CDR2 YFSETQ, per germline. Per the original methods: Counts of nucleated cells, estimated from reference gene primer amplification, were obtained. Method: immunoSEQ multiplex PCR; TCRdb's copy keeps in-frame clones and lacks some. Clonal size and the V and J genes are those of that table, whereas D and trimming came from the DNA. The sample has roughly 210,000 clones; 88% are singletons.

The chain joins TRBV5-1 to TRBJ2-7, with 11 bases aligning to TRBD2. The TCR sequence derives from a man aged 65-85 years with acute or convalescent COVID-19. Sample: peripheral blood. CDR3 sequence: CASSLESSGRFYEQYF. The DNA of the CDR3 is TGCGCCAGCAGCTTGGAGTCTAGCGGGAGGTTCTACGAGCAGTACTTC.